The T cell receptor (beta chain) described here comes from a study of T cell responses to AZD1222 COVID-19 vaccine. Generated by immunoSEQ multiplex PCR, the TCRdb table keeps only in-frame clones and is missing some. In the table there are 150,000 or so clones, 75% to 90% of which are singletons. In regard to this clone: Its matching antigen is unknown.

Study-level points and caveats: The sample set comprised mostly white British donors with more females, and clonal diversity was possibly underestimated. Only a handful of people who got AZD1222 tested seropositive at baseline.

The source material was peripheral blood, sampled on day 0 of MenACWY control vaccination. The TCR originated in an adult in good health.

The CDR3 protein is CASSSDRNYGYTF. CDR3 nucleotides: TGTGCCAGCAGTTCAGACAGGAACTATGGCTACACCTTC. The rearrangement joins TRBV12-3 or TRBV12-4 to TRBJ1-2; D perhaps matches TRBD1 (6 bases). Trimming took 4 bases from V and 2 from J, leaving 8 bases between them. The CDR3 has 13 residues.